A single sample gave rise to the 7 T cell receptor beta chains below, sequenced in a study of shared clonotypes between healthy human individuals. Measured with immunoSEQ multiplex PCR; TCRdb has only the in-frame clones, and not every one. The repertoire holds roughly 2.4 million clones, around 95% seen once, with more than 0.1% in the top ten. Sequencing was carried out using naive CD4+ T cells sorted from blood. Subset indicated: CD45RA+ positively selected. Receptors were obtained from a man aged 18 to 30 in good health.

This chain uses TRBV5-1 with TRBJ1-1; a weak D match, TRBD1 (5 bases). Trimming removed 1 base from V and 5 bases from J, with 12 bases in between. The length of the CDR3 is 14 residues. CDR1 and CDR2 from the germline V gene are SGHRS and YFSETQ. The DNA of the CDR3 is TGCGCCAGCAGCTTGTATTGGGGGTCTACTGAAGCTTTCTTT. This gives the protein CASSLYWGSTEAFF.

The sample holds one count of this clone. The chain employs TRBV4-1 and TRBJ2-3; D tentatively fits TRBD1 or TRBD2 (5 bases each). CDR1 is MGHRA and CDR2 is YSYEKL in the germline V gene. There are 17 residues in the CDR3. The V gene lost 0 bases and the J gene lost 1 base, with 14 bases spanning the gap. CDR3 bases: TGCGCCAGCAGCCAAGATAAAGAGGGGCCCGGCACAGATACGCAGTATTTT. It translates to CASSQDKEGPGTDTQYF.

In nucleotides, the CDR3 is TGCGCCAGCAGCTCTGGGACTAGCGGGGGGTCCTCGTACCAAGAGACCCAGTACTTC. It yields the protein CASSSGTSGGSSYQETQYF. This chain connects TRBV5-1 to TRBJ2-5; 15 bases map to TRBD2. There are 19 residues in the CDR3. The V segment lost 3 bases and the J segment 0 bases; nucleotides outside the gene matches: 9. Germline loops: CDR1 SGHRS, CDR2 YFSETQ.

The rearrangement uses TRBV10-1 and TRBJ2-3; possibly TRBD2 for D (5 bases). There are 15 residues in the CDR3. The germline V gene has CDR1 WNHNN and CDR2 SYGVQD (reference sequence). V lost 2 bases and J lost 4, with 13 bases in between. The CDR3 loop reads CASSEGLAGPDTQYF. CDR3 coding DNA: TGCGCCAGCAGTGAGGGGCTAGCCGGCCCAGATACGCAGTATTTT.

V usage is TRBV9 and J usage is TRBJ2-5; TRBD1 might be the D (5 bases). CDR1 is SGDLS, CDR2 YYNGEE, per germline. The CDR3 totals 14 residues. V was cut by 1 base and J by 4 bases, with 11 bases left in between. The chain's CDR3 is CASSVRGRGETQYF. Here the CDR3 DNA reads TGTGCCAGCAGCGTAAGGGGTAGGGGAGAGACCCAGTACTTC.

This chain connects TRBV19 to TRBJ2-3; the D is unclear. Germline V lookup: CDR1 LNHDA, CDR2 SQIVND (reference sequence). The CDR3 runs 13 residues. V lost 5 bases and J 4 bases, leaving 10 bases between the germline ends. CDR3 nucleotides: TGTGCCAGTAGTGAGCAGGCTGCAGATACGCAGTATTTT. Encoded protein: CASSEQAADTQYF.

The chain employs TRBV6-1 and TRBJ2-2; no firm D call. CDR3 size: 14 residues. Between the trimmed V and J ends, which lost 1 base and 7 bases, there was a span of 10 bases. Germline-derived CDR1 and CDR2 are MNHNS and SASEGT. CDR3 in DNA: TGTGCCAGCAGTGAAGTCCTAGGTTACGGGGAGCTGTTTTTT. Protein product: CASSEVLGYGELFF.